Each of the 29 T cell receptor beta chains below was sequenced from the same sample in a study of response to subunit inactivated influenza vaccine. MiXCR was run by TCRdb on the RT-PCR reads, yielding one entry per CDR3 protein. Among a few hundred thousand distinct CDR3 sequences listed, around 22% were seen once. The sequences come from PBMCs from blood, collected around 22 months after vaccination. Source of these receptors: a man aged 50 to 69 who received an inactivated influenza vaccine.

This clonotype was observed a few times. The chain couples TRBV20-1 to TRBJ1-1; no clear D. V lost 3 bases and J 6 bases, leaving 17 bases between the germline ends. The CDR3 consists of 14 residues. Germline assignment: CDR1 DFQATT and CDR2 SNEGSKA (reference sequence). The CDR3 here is CSARTTRVKAEAFF. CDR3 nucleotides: TGCAGTGCTAGGACTACACGAGTGAAGGCTGAAGCTTTCTTT.

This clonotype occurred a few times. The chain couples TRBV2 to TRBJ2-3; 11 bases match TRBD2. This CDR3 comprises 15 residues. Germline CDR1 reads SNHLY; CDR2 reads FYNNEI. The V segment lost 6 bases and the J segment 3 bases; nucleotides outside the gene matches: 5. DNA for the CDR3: TGTGCCAGCAGGCCGACTAGCGGGGTAACAGATACGCAGTATTTT. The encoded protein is CASRPTSGVTDTQYF.

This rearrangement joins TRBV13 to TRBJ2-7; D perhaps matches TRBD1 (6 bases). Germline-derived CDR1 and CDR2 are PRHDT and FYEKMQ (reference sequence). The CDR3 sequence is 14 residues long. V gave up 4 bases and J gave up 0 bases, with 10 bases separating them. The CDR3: CASSSGQTSYEQYF. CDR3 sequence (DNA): TGTGCCAGCAGCTCCGGACAGACCTCCTACGAGCAGTACTTC.

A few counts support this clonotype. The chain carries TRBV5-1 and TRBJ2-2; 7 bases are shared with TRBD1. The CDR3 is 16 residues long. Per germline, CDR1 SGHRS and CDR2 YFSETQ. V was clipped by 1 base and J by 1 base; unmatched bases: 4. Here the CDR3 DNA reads TGCGCCAGCAGCTTGACAGGGGCCGTGAACACCGGGGAGCTGTTTTTT. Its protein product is CASSLTGAVNTGELFF.

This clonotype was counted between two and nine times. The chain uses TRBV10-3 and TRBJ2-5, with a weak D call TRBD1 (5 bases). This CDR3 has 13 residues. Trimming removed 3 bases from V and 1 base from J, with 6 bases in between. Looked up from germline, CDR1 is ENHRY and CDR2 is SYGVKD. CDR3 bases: TGTGCCATCAGTGACAGGGTCCAAGAGACCCAGTACTTC. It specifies CAISDRVQETQYF.

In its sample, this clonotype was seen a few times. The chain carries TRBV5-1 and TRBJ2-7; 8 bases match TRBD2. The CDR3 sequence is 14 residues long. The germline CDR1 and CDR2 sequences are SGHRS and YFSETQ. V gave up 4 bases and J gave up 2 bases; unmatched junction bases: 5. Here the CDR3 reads CASSRAGETYEQYF. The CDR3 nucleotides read TGCGCCAGCAGCAGAGCGGGAGAGACCTACGAGCAGTACTTC.

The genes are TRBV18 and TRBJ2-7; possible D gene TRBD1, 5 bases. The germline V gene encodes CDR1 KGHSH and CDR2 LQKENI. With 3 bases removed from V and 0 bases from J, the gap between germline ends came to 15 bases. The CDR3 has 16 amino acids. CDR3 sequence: CASSPQGLHLSYEQYF. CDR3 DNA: TGTGCCAGCTCACCGCAGGGCCTCCACCTCTCCTACGAGCAGTACTTC.

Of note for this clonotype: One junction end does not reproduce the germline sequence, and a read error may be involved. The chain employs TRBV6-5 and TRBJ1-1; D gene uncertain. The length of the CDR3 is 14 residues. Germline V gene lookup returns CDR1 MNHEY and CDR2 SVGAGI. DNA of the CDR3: TGTGCCAGCAGTGACTCACACATGAACACTGAAGCTTTCTTT. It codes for CASSDSHMNTEAFF.

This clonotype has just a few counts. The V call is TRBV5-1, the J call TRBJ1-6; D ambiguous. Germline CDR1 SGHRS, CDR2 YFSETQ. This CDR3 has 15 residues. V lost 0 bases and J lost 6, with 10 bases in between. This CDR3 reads CASSLESGFNSPLHF. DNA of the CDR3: TGCGCCAGCAGCTTGGAATCAGGCTTTAATTCACCCCTCCACTTT.

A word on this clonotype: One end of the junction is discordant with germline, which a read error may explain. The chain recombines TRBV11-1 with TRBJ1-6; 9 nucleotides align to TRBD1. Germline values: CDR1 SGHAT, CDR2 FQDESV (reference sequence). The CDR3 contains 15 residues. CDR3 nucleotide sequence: TGTGCCAGCAGCTCCGGACAGGGGAGGCATTCAGCCCTCTACTTT. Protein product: CASSSGQGRHSALYF.

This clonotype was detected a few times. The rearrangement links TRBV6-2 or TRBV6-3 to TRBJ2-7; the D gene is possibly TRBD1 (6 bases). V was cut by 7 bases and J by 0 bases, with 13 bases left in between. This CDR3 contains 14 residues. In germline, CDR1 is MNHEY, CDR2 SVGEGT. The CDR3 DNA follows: TGTGCCAGCAAGGAAGGGGGATCCTCCTACGAGCAGTACTTC. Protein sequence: CASKEGGSSYEQYF.

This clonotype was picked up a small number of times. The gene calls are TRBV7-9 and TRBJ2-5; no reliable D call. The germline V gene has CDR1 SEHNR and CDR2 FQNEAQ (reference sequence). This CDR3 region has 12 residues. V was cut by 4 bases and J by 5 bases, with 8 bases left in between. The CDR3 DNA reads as TGTGCCAGCAGCTCACAGTCGGAGACCCAGTACTTC. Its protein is CASSSQSETQYF.

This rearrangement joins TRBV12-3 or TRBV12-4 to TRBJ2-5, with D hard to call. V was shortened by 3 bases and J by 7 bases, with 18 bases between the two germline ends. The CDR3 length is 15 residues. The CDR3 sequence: CASSFTLDPKGTQYF. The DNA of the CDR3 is TGTGCCAGCAGTTTTACTCTCGACCCCAAAGGGACCCAGTACTTC.

CDR3 DNA sequence: TGTGCCAGCAGCTTAAGATGGACTAGCGATAGCACAGATACGCAGTATTTT. The encoded protein is CASSLRWTSDSTDTQYF. The rearrangement uses TRBV7-2 and TRBJ2-3, with TRBD2 matching over 9 bases. Germline loops: CDR1 SGHTA, CDR2 FQGNSA. J lost 0 bases, V lost 2 bases, and 6 bases had no gene match. This CDR3 has 17 amino acids.

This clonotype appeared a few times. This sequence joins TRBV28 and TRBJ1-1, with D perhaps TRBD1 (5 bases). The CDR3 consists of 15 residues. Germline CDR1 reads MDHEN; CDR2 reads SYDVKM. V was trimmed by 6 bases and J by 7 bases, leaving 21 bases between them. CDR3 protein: CASRPRTRSGGEAFF. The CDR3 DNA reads TGTGCCAGCAGGCCAAGGACAAGGTCCGGGGGTGAAGCTTTCTTT.

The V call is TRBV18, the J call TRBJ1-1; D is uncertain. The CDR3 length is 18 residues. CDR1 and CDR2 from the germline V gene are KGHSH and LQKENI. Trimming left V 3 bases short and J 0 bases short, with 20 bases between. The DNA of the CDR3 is TGTGCCAGCTCACCGAGCCGGGCCGCGACGGCCCTGAACACTGAAGCTTTCTTT. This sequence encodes CASSPSRAATALNTEAFF.

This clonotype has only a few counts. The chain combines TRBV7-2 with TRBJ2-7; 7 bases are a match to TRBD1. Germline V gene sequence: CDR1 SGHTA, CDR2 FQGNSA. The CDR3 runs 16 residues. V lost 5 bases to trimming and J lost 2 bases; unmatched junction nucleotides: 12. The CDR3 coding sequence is TGTGCCAGCAGCCCCCGCAGGGGGAAAAATACCTACGAGCAGTACTTC. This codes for CASSPRRGKNTYEQYF.

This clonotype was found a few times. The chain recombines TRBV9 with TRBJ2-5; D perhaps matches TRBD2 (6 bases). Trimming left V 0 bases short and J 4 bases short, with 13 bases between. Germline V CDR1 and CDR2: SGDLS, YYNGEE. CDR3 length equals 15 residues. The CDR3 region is CASSVDGTGGETQYF. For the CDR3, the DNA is TGTGCCAGCAGCGTAGATGGGACTGGTGGAGAGACCCAGTACTTC.

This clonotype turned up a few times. The CDR3 DNA reads as TGCGCCAGCAGCTTGGACACCCTCGGCGGGGAGCTGTTTTTT. Its translation is CASSLDTLGGELFF. The J gene is TRBJ2-2, the V gene TRBV5-1; D call uncertain. Trimming shortened V by 0 bases and J by 7 bases, and 10 bases separated the two germline ends. The germline CDR1 and CDR2 sequences are SGHRS and YFSETQ. The CDR3 is 14 amino acids.

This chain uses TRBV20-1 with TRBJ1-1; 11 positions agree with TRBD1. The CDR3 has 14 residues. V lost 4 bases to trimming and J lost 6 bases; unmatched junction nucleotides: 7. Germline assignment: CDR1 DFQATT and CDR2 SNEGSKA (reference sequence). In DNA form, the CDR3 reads TGCAGTGCTAAAGGGACAGGGGGTTTCGCTGAAGCTTTCTTT. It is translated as CSAKGTGGFAEAFF.

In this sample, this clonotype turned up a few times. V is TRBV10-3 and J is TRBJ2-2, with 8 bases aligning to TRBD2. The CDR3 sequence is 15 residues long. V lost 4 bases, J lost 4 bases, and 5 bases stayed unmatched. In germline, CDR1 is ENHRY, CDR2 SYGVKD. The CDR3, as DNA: TGTGCCATCAGTGTGTGGCTAGCGGGCACCGGGGAGCTGTTTTTT. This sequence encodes CAISVWLAGTGELFF.

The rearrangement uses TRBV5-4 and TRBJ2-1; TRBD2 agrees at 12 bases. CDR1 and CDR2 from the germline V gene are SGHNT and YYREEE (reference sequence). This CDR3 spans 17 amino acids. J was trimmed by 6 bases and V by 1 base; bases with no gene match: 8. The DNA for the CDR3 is TGTGCCAGCAGCTTGAAGATTATGGGACTAGCGGGCAATGAGCAGTTCTTC. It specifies CASSLKIMGLAGNEQFF.

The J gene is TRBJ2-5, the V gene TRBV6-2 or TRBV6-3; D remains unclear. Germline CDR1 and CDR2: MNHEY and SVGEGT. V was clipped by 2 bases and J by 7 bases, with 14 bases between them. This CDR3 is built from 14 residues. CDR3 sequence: CASSYVAPPGTQYF. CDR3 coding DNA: TGTGCCAGCAGTTACGTAGCTCCGCCGGGGACCCAGTACTTC.

The CDR3 loop reads CASRAALDEQFF. Here the CDR3 DNA reads TGTGCCAGCAGAGCGGCCTTAGATGAGCAGTTCTTC. The chain recombines TRBV7-9 with TRBJ2-1, with D perhaps TRBD2 (5 bases). From germline, CDR1 is SEHNR and CDR2 FQNEAQ (reference sequence). The CDR3 is 12 residues long. Trimming took off 6 bases at V and 8 bases at J, with 11 bases between the two ends.

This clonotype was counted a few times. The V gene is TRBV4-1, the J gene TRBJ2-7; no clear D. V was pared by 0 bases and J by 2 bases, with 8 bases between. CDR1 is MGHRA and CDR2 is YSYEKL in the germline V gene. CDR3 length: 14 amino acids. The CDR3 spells CASSQEEFTYEQYF. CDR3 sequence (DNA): TGCGCCAGCAGCCAAGAGGAATTTACCTACGAGCAGTACTTC.

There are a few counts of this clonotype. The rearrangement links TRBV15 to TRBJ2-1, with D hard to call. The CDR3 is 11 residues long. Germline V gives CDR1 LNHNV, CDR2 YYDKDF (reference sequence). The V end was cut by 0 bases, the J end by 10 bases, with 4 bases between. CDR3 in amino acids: CATSRDLEQFF. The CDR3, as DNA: TGTGCCACCAGCAGAGATTTGGAGCAGTTCTTC. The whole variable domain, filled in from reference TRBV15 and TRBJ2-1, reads DAMVIQNPRYQVTQFGKPVTLSCSQTLNHNVMYWYQQKSSQAPKLLFHYYDKDFNNEADTPDNFQSRRPNTSFCFLDIRSPGLGDTAMYLCATSRDLEQFFGPGTRLTVL.

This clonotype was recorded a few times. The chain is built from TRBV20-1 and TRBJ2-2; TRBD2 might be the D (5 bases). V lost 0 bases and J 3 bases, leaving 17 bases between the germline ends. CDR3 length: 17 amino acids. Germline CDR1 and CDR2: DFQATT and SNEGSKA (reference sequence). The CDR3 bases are TGCAGTGCTAGAGATCCCCCCTGGACCGGGGACACCGGGGAGCTGTTTTTT. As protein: CSARDPPWTGDTGELFF.

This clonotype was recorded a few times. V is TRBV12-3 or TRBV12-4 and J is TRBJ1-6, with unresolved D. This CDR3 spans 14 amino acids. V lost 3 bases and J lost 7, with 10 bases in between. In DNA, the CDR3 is TGTGCCAGCAGTTTGTGGTCAGAGAATTCACCCCTCCACTTT. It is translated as CASSLWSENSPLHF.

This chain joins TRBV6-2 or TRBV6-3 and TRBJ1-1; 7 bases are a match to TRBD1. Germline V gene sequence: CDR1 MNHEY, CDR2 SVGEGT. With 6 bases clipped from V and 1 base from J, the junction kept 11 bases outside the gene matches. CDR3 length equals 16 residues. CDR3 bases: TGTGCCAGCAGCCGAACCGGACAGGTCTGGAACACTGAAGCTTTCTTT. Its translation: CASSRTGQVWNTEAFF.